Shown below are 8 T cell receptor beta chains from a single sample sequenced in a study of blood T cell repertoires in COVID-19. Sequenced by immunoSEQ multiplex PCR; TCRdb stores in-frame clones only, minus some. Among about 200,000 clones listed, just under 85% were seen once. Sequenced: peripheral blood. These receptors were obtained from a woman aged 45 to 65 with active or convalescent COVID-19.

The chain uses TRBV10-1 and TRBJ1-1; 10 positions match TRBD1. CDR1 is WNHNN and CDR2 is SYGVQD in the germline V gene (reference sequence). V lost 6 bases to trimming and J lost 4 bases; unmatched junction nucleotides: 11. The CDR3 is made up of 16 amino acids. CDR3 in amino acids: CASSPSRRTGGTEAFF. DNA of the CDR3: TGCGCCAGCAGCCCCTCTCGCCGGACAGGGGGCACTGAAGCTTTCTTT.

V gene TRBV4-1 combines with J gene TRBJ2-1; perhaps TRBD2 as D (8 bases). Trimming took 0 bases from V and 7 from J, leaving 19 bases between them. There are 17 residues in the CDR3. The germline V gene encodes CDR1 MGHRA and CDR2 YSYEKL. The CDR3 is CASSQDRDSGSWNEQFF. As DNA, the CDR3 is TGCGCCAGCAGCCAAGATAGGGACAGCGGGAGTTGGAATGAGCAGTTCTTC.

The chain is built from TRBV7-9 and TRBJ2-1, with TRBD2 matching over 7 bases. The V segment lost 6 bases and the J segment 8 bases; nucleotides outside the gene matches: 1. Germline lookup yields CDR1 SEHNR and CDR2 FQNEAQ (reference sequence). The CDR3 has 11 residues. CDR3 in amino acids: CASRAGDEQFF. The CDR3 DNA reads TGTGCCAGCAGGGCGGGGGATGAGCAGTTCTTC.

The chain employs TRBV5-4 and TRBJ2-3; 7 bases match TRBD1. With 0 bases clipped from V and 3 bases from J, the junction kept 10 bases outside the gene matches. The germline V gene has CDR1 SGHNT and CDR2 YYREEE (reference sequence). There are 17 residues in the CDR3. The CDR3 loop is CASSLGTGGFGTDTQYF. The CDR3 DNA is TGTGCCAGCAGCTTGGGGACAGGCGGTTTCGGGACAGATACGCAGTATTTT.

This chain links TRBV9 with TRBJ2-5; 8 bases line up with TRBD2. The CDR3 has 18 amino acids. The germline V gene has CDR1 SGDLS and CDR2 YYNGEE. V was pared by 3 bases and J by 4 bases, with 17 bases of the junction left unmatched. CDR3 bases: TGTGCCAGCAGCGCAGGGGCGGTAGGAGCGGGAGTAGGAGAGACCCAGTACTTC. It specifies CASSAGAVGAGVGETQYF.

The chain links TRBV7-9 to TRBJ2-1; 9 positions match TRBD1. V dropped 3 bases and J dropped 4; count of bases not matched to a gene: 1. This CDR3 is built from 14 residues. The germline CDR1 and CDR2 sequences are SEHNR and FQNEAQ (reference sequence). CDR3 bases: TGTGCCAGCAGCTTGACAGGGGGATACAATGAGCAGTTCTTC. Amino acid sequence: CASSLTGGYNEQFF. The variable domain in full, with the rest retrieved from reference TRBV7-9 and TRBJ2-1, is DTGVSQNPRHKITKRGQNVTFRCDPISEHNRLYWYRQTLGQGPEFLTYFQNEAQLEKSRLLSDRFSAERPKGSFSTLEIQRTEQGDSAMYLCASSLTGGYNEQFFGPGTRLTVL.

The chain links TRBV5-1 to TRBJ2-5; tentatively, D is TRBD2 (5 bases). This CDR3 is 12 amino acids long. With 3 bases removed from V and 5 bases from J, the gap between germline ends came to 8 bases. Germline CDR1 and CDR2: SGHRS and YFSETQ. The CDR3: CASSSRRETQYF. The CDR3 coding sequence is TGCGCCAGCAGCTCAAGGAGGGAGACCCAGTACTTC.

The rearrangement uses TRBV24-1 and TRBJ2-1, with D tentatively TRBD2 (6 bases). Trimming removed 4 bases at V and 2 bases at J, with 11 bases between. CDR3 length equals 15 residues. Germline V CDR1 and CDR2: KGHDR, SFDVKD. The CDR3, as DNA: TGTGCCACCAGTGACGCGGGAACGACCTACAATGAGCAGTTCTTC. This gives the protein CATSDAGTTYNEQFF.